This T cell receptor beta chain was captured by sequencing in a study of cytomegalovirus exposure and HLA in healthy donors. Study-level information: Early released data had 80 million or so unique TCRs, all coming from HLA-typed donors. Whole-study results and caveats: The productive fraction for most TCR beta V segments was about 87% or about 30% in an earlier analysis. Analysis was carried out at a later point, and it linked a missense DCLRE1C variant to TCR beta V- and J-gene trimming.

Turning to this clone: The antigen remains undetermined.

The primer mix had 60 Vbeta and 13 Jbeta primers. Assay: immunoSEQ multiplex PCR; the TCRdb copy retains only in-frame clones and omits some. The top ten clones hold 1.5% to 2% of a sample with some 120,000 clones, about 66% of them seen once. Germline V gene lookup returns CDR1 MNHEY and CDR2 SMNVEV (reference sequence). The CDR3 runs 14 residues. V lost 3 bases, J lost 1 base, and 10 bases lay in between. This sequence joins TRBV27 and TRBJ2-7, with D possibly being TRBD2 (6 bases). Specimen: PBMCs. This sequence originates from a man aged 30 to 39 in good health and CMV-seropositive. CDR3 amino acids: CASSFDAGSYEQYF. The CDR3 DNA reads TGTGCCAGCAGTTTCGATGCGGGATCCTACGAGCAGTACTTC.